This TCR beta chain was recorded in a study of glioma-infiltrating T cells after dendritic cell vaccination. V lost 3 bases and J 13 bases, leaving 7 bases between the germline ends. Germline-derived CDR1 and CDR2 are SGHDN and FVKESK. This CDR3 region has 11 residues. TCRdb keeps only in-frame clones here, not all; method: immunoSEQ multiplex PCR. The table includes 50,000 to 75,000 clones, 85% detected once. Specified time point: after dendritic cell vaccination, including at tumor progression/relapse. The chain combines TRBV14 with TRBJ1-6; D possibly corresponds to TRBD1 (5 bases). The sequence came from a human donor with glioblastoma. The material was blood, obtained after dendritic cell vaccination. CDR3 loop: CASSQGGPLHF. The CDR3 DNA reads as TGTGCCAGCAGCCAGGGGGGGCCCCTCCACTTT.